Listed here are 24 T cell receptor beta chains from one sample, sequenced in a study of radiotherapy plus CTLA-4 blockade in lung cancer. Using immunoSEQ multiplex PCR, the repertoire was profiled, and TCRdb retains in-frame clones only, with some absent. This table holds 56,000 or so clones, more than 60% found once. The source material was peripheral blood, sampled from a patient treated with radiotherapy plus ipilimumab. All receptors derive from a human donor with non-small cell lung cancer who had a complete response to radiotherapy plus ipilimumab.

J is TRBJ2-1 and V is TRBV28, with D possibly TRBD2 on 6 matching bases. The V and J ends lost 7 bases and 6 bases respectively, with 13 bases between them. CDR1 MDHEN and CDR2 SYDVKM come from the germline V gene. The CDR3 spans 13 residues. The CDR3 DNA reads as TGTGCCAGCACACCATTGGGGGGCAATGAGCAGTTCTTC. Its protein product is CASTPLGGNEQFF.

This chain links TRBV19 with TRBJ1-1; 7 bases fit TRBD1. The CDR3 consists of 15 residues. CDR1 is LNHDA and CDR2 is SQIVND in the germline V gene (reference sequence). V lost 3 bases to trimming and J lost 9 bases; unmatched junction nucleotides: 13. CDR3: CASSIPTGQAIQAFF. Here the CDR3 DNA reads TGTGCCAGTAGTATCCCGACTGGACAGGCAATACAAGCTTTCTTT.

This clone is a singleton in its sample. The V gene is TRBV30, the J gene TRBJ2-1; perhaps TRBD1 as D (6 bases). This CDR3 is 15 amino acids long. V was shortened by 4 bases and J by 8 bases, with 21 bases between the two germline ends. The V gene's germline CDR1 is GTSNPN and CDR2 SVGIG (reference sequence). In DNA form, the CDR3 reads TGTGCCTGGACCTCAAACAGGGTATTCATGGATGAGCAGTTCTTC. Residues: CAWTSNRVFMDEQFF.

V gene TRBV4-3 combines with J gene TRBJ1-1; 9 bases line up with TRBD1. CDR3 length: 15 residues. Germline loops: CDR1 LGHNA, CDR2 YSLEER. Germline trimming cut 4 bases from V and 1 base from J; bases unmatched to any gene: 4. The CDR3 here is CASSLLGQGNTEAFF. The CDR3, as DNA: TGCGCCAGCAGCCTCCTGGGACAGGGGAACACTGAAGCTTTCTTT.

The J gene is TRBJ2-1, the V gene TRBV9; D is unresolved. The germline V and J ends were trimmed by 4 bases and 3 bases, with 11 bases remaining between them. This CDR3 region has 14 residues. The germline gives CDR1 SGDLS, CDR2 YYNGEE. CDR3 region: CASSPPESYNEQFF. CDR3 in DNA: TGTGCCAGCAGCCCCCCAGAAAGCTACAATGAGCAGTTCTTC.

This chain links TRBV6-6 with TRBJ2-7; 7 nucleotides match TRBD1. The germline gives CDR1 MNHNY, CDR2 SVGAGI (reference sequence). The CDR3 consists of 15 residues. After removal of 7 bases from V and 2 bases from J, the junction contained 11 bases not matched to a gene. In DNA, the CDR3 is TGTGCCAGCACCGAGTCCCGGGACAGAACCTACGAGCAGTACTTC. Translation gives CASTESRDRTYEQYF.

The chain has TRBV7-6 and TRBJ2-2; the D gene is possibly TRBD1 (6 bases). With 8 bases removed from V and 7 bases from J, the gap between germline ends came to 14 bases. The CDR3 consists of 13 residues. Germline assignment: CDR1 SGHVS and CDR2 FNYEAQ. The CDR3 DNA is TGTGCCAGCGGGGGACAACGGGGCGGGGAGCTGTTTTTT. Its protein product is CASGGQRGGELFF.

The CDR3 loop is CASSAGTGASNYGYTF. The CDR3 nucleotides are TGTGCCAGCAGCGCCGGGACAGGCGCATCTAACTATGGCTACACCTTC. V gene TRBV11-2 combines with J gene TRBJ1-2, with TRBD1 matching 8 bases. Unmatched junction bases numbered 8, after V lost 5 bases and J lost 0 bases. The length of the CDR3 is 16 residues. The V gene's germline CDR1 is SGHAT and CDR2 FQNNGV.

The chain uses TRBV6-6 and TRBJ2-7, with D possibly TRBD1 on 6 matching bases. The V gene's germline CDR1 is MNHNY and CDR2 SVGAGI (reference sequence). The CDR3 runs 16 residues. V was shortened by 6 bases and J by 3 bases, with 21 bases between the two germline ends. The CDR3 region has the DNA TGTGCCAGCAGCCACTGGCCCCGGGACAAAGTCTACGAGCAGTACTTC. Its protein is CASSHWPRDKVYEQYF.

V usage is TRBV18 and J usage is TRBJ2-7; maybe TRBD2 (6 bases). Trimming left V 4 bases short and J 6 bases short, with 16 bases between. Looked up from germline, CDR1 is KGHSH and CDR2 is LQKENI. There are 14 residues in the CDR3. The CDR3 loop reads CASSLRDSSGEQYV. The CDR3 region has the DNA TGTGCCAGCTCACTCCGGGACTCCTCGGGCGAGCAGTACGTC.

The CDR3 DNA reads TGTGCCATAGGGGCCACTTCCGACACCATATATTTT. This codes for CAIGATSDTIYF. The chain is built from TRBV10-3 and TRBJ1-3; TRBD1 might be the D (5 bases). Germline V gives CDR1 ENHRY, CDR2 SYGVKD. Between the trimmed V and J ends, which lost 9 bases and 8 bases, there was a span of 14 bases. The length of the CDR3 is 12 residues.

The V and J genes are TRBV5-1 and TRBJ2-4; D possibly corresponds to TRBD2 (6 bases). The germline V and J ends were trimmed by 0 bases and 7 bases, with 8 bases remaining between them. CDR1 SGHRS and CDR2 YFSETQ come from the germline V gene. This CDR3 spans 13 amino acids. This CDR3 is CASSLERVNIQYF. The CDR3 coding sequence is TGCGCCAGCAGCTTGGAGCGGGTTAACATTCAGTACTTC. Combining the CDR3 with reference TRBV5-1 and TRBJ2-4 gives the whole variable domain KAGVTQTPRYLIKTRGQQVTLSCSPISGHRSVSWYQQTPGQGLQFLFEYFSETQRNKGNFPGRFSGRQFSNSRSEMNVSTLELGDSALYLCASSLERVNIQYFGAGTRLSVL.

The CDR3 DNA reads as TGTGCCAGCAGTATGGGAACAGGGGTGAACACTGAAGCTTTCTTT. Translated: CASSMGTGVNTEAFF. V usage is TRBV6-5 and J usage is TRBJ1-1; TRBD1 aligns across 7 bases. Germline values: CDR1 MNHEY, CDR2 SVGAGI. This CDR3 contains 15 residues. V lost 5 bases to trimming and J lost 0 bases; unmatched junction nucleotides: 6.

The chain links TRBV10-3 to TRBJ1-1; tentative D call: TRBD1 (6 bases). Trimming shortened V by 4 bases and J by 4 bases, and 10 bases separated the two germline ends. The CDR3 totals 13 residues. Germline CDR1 reads ENHRY; CDR2 reads SYGVKD. The CDR3 nucleotides are TGTGCCATCAGTGTGGCGGGGGCCACTGAAGCTTTCTTT. Translation gives CAISVAGATEAFF.

The chain joins TRBV6-1 to TRBJ2-2, with D tentatively TRBD2 (6 bases). Germline-derived CDR1 and CDR2 are MNHNS and SASEGT. This CDR3 is built from 17 residues. V lost 4 bases and J lost 3, with 18 bases in between. Here the CDR3 DNA reads TGTGCCAGCAGTGCCGCCGGGAGCGCCTCTGACACCGGGGAGCTGTTTTTT. It encodes CASSAAGSASDTGELFF.

This clone turned up a few times. The CDR3 bases are TGTGCCAGCAACTTAGACAGGGGCAATCAGCCCCAGCATTTT. As protein: CASNLDRGNQPQHF. V gene TRBV6-1 combines with J gene TRBJ1-5, with TRBD1 matching over 7 bases. The CDR3 totals 14 residues. The J segment lost 2 bases and the V segment lost 7 bases, leaving 5 bases of the junction unmatched. Germline V gene data show CDR1 as MNHNS and CDR2 as SASEGT.

The CDR3 loop reads CASSELTSGITDTQYF. The CDR3, as DNA: TGTGCCAGCAGCGAACTCACTAGCGGGATCACAGATACGCAGTATTTT. The chain joins TRBV11-2 to TRBJ2-3; the match to TRBD2 covers 10 bases. V shed 5 bases and J 2 bases; nucleotides not matched to a gene: 7. There are 16 residues in the CDR3. CDR1 and CDR2 (germline): SGHAT, FQNNGV.

The V call is TRBV19, the J call TRBJ2-2; TRBD1 matches at 7 bases. CDR3 length: 15 residues. The trim removed 5 bases at V and 3 bases at J, leaving 6 bases unmatched. Germline values: CDR1 LNHDA, CDR2 SQIVND (reference sequence). CDR3: CASSPLDRDTGELFF. CDR3 sequence (DNA): TGTGCCAGTAGTCCCTTAGACAGGGACACCGGGGAGCTGTTTTTT.

The rearrangement uses TRBV30 and TRBJ1-5, with TRBD1 matching 8 bases. CDR1 and CDR2 (germline): GTSNPN, SVGIG (reference sequence). The CDR3 consists of 16 residues. The J segment lost 2 bases and the V segment lost 8 bases, leaving 14 bases of the junction unmatched. The CDR3 nucleotides read TGTGCCCTGCGGACAGGGAGCGATTATGGCAATCAGCCCCAGCATTTT. Amino acids: CALRTGSDYGNQPQHF.

The gene calls are TRBV6-4 and TRBJ2-3, with 12 bases aligning to TRBD1. The trim removed 0 bases at V and 4 bases at J, leaving 2 bases unmatched. Per the germline V gene, CDR1 is MRHNA and CDR2 is SNTAGT. The CDR3 totals 16 residues. CDR3 in DNA: TGTGCCAGCAGTGACTCCGGGACAGGGGGCGCAGATACGCAGTATTTT. This codes for CASSDSGTGGADTQYF.

The V call is TRBV19, the J call TRBJ1-2; D is perhaps TRBD1 (6 bases). The CDR3 has 12 residues. Germline CDR1 and CDR2: LNHDA and SQIVND (reference sequence). DNA for the CDR3: TGTGGGGATTACAGGGCCGGCTATGGCTACACCTTC. Residues: CGDYRAGYGYTF.

The rearrangement joins TRBV6-1 to TRBJ2-5; the D gene is possibly TRBD2 (5 bases). The CDR3 is 15 residues long. V lost 10 bases, J lost 5 bases, and 23 bases lay in between. The germline gives CDR1 MNHNS, CDR2 SASEGT. The CDR3 sequence is CAIRRGPELGETQYF. CDR3 coding DNA: TGTGCCATCCGCCGAGGGCCAGAGTTAGGGGAGACCCAGTACTTC.

The chain carries TRBV5-4 and TRBJ2-5; tentative D call: TRBD1 (5 bases). Looked up from germline, CDR1 is SGHNT and CDR2 is YYREEE (reference sequence). The CDR3 is 13 residues long. V was shortened by 3 bases and J by 4 bases, with 10 bases between the two germline ends. CDR3 residues: CASSSDMRETQYF. DNA for the CDR3: TGTGCCAGCAGCTCGGACATGAGAGAGACCCAGTACTTC.

The count of this clone is one. The rearrangement uses TRBV10-3 and TRBJ2-7, with 8 bases aligning to TRBD2. Germline CDR1 is ENHRY and CDR2 is SYGVKD. The length of the CDR3 is 13 residues. V was pared by 9 bases and J by 7 bases, with 11 bases of the junction left unmatched. CDR3 amino acids: CAIRVREGQEQYV. The CDR3 DNA is TGTGCCATACGAGTTCGGGAGGGCCAGGAGCAGTACGTC.